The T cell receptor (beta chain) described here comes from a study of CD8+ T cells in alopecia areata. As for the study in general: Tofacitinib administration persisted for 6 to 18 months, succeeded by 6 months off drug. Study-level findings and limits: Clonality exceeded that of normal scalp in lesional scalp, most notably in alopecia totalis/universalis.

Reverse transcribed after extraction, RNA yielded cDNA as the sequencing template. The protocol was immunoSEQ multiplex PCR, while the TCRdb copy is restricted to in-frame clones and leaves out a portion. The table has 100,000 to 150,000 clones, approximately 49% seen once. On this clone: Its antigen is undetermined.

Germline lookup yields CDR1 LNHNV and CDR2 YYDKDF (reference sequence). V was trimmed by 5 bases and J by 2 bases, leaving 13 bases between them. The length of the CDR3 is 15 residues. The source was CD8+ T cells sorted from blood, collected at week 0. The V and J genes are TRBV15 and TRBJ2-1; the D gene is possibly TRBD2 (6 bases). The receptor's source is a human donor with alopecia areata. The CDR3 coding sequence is TGTGCCACCAGCGGCGGGACTTTCACCTACAATGAGCAGTTCTTC. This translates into CATSGGTFTYNEQFF.